The next 14 T cell receptor beta chains were all read from a single sample in a study of blood T cells in healthy people across ages. Combining a sample-barcoded 5' primer with a J-beta primer mix, a second PCR ran for roughly 7 to 11 cycles. TCRdb re-derived calls from the 5' RACE reads in MiXCR, one entry per CDR3 protein. Of around 1,500,000 distinct CDR3 sequences listed, 35% to 45% are singletons. What was sequenced was blood. These receptors all stem from a young woman in good health.

This chain connects TRBV20-1 to TRBJ2-7; TRBD2 agrees at 9 bases. CDR3 length equals 14 residues. Unmatched junction bases numbered 8, after V lost 1 base and J lost 7 bases. Germline V CDR1 and CDR2: DFQATT, SNEGSKA (reference sequence). The CDR3: CSARGAPSGEEQYF. The CDR3 DNA follows: TGCAGTGCTAGAGGTGCCCCTAGCGGGGAAGAGCAGTACTTC.

The rearrangement links TRBV12-3 or TRBV12-4 to TRBJ1-1, with D uncertain. There are 14 residues in the CDR3. Trimming cost V 6 bases and J 0 bases, with 11 bases left between them. The DNA of the CDR3 is TGTGCCAGCAGACTCGGACTTTTGAACACTGAAGCTTTCTTT. Translation: CASRLGLLNTEAFF.

This sequence joins TRBV10-3 and TRBJ2-1, with D possibly TRBD1 on 6 matching bases. Germline CDR1 reads ENHRY; CDR2 reads SYGVKD. This CDR3 spans 14 amino acids. V was pared by 4 bases and J by 6 bases, with 13 bases between. The CDR3 spells CAISAQGTSNEQFF. The DNA for the CDR3 is TGTGCCATCAGTGCCCAGGGGACGTCCAATGAGCAGTTCTTC.

The chain recombines TRBV29-1 with TRBJ1-2; D gene ambiguous. The CDR3 length is 13 residues. The V gene lost 0 bases and the J gene lost 4 bases, with 9 bases spanning the gap. Germline V gene lookup returns CDR1 SQVTM and CDR2 ANQGSEA. CDR3 in DNA: TGCAGCGTTGAAGATGGAGGCTCCTATGGCTACACCTTC. Amino acid sequence: CSVEDGGSYGYTF.

This clonotype showed up just a few times. The chain uses TRBV7-2 and TRBJ2-5; 7 bases map to TRBD2. With the DNA end fitting TRBJ2-7 better, the J assignment may be wrong. Germline CDR1 SGHTA, CDR2 FQGNSA. CDR3 length: 15 residues. CDR3 nucleotides: TGTGCCAGCAGCTTAGCTAGCGGGTTCGGGGGCGAGCAGTACTTC. Its translation: CASSLASGFGGEQYF.

This clonotype was seen a few times. This rearrangement joins TRBV20-1 to TRBJ2-1; 11 bases map to TRBD1. The CDR3 runs to 14 residues. Germline lookup yields CDR1 DFQATT and CDR2 SNEGSKA (reference sequence). V lost 5 bases and J lost 7; bases outside the gene matches: 7. CDR3 in DNA: TGCAGTGCTTACTTGGGACAGGGGGTAAATGAGCAGTTCTTC. Translated: CSAYLGQGVNEQFF.

This clonotype appeared a few times. V gene TRBV7-9 combines with J gene TRBJ1-2, with unresolved D. The CDR3 length is 14 residues. CDR1 and CDR2 from the germline V gene are SEHNR and FQNEAQ (reference sequence). V dropped 0 bases and J dropped 4 bases, with 9 bases sitting between them. The CDR3 nucleotides are TGTGCCAGCAGCTTAGCGCAAGGGTTCTATGGCTACACCTTC. Its protein product is CASSLAQGFYGYTF.

The chain joins TRBV2 to TRBJ1-5; 8 positions match TRBD1. Germline values: CDR1 SNHLY, CDR2 FYNNEI. This CDR3 spans 14 amino acids. With V trimmed by 8 bases and J by 3 bases, 6 bases remained unmatched. The CDR3 DNA reads as TGTGCCAGCGGGATGCAGGGGGCCAATCAGCCCCAGCATTTT. Its protein is CASGMQGANQPQHF.

This chain joins TRBV29-1 and TRBJ1-2; possibly TRBD1 for D (5 bases). Trimming left V 7 bases short and J 8 bases short, with 20 bases between. Germline V CDR1 and CDR2: SQVTM, ANQGSEA. The CDR3 is 13 amino acids. CDR3 DNA: TGCAGCGGTTCAATCGACAGTGACGGCGGCTACACCTTC. Protein sequence: CSGSIDSDGGYTF.

This chain uses TRBV20-1 with TRBJ2-4; 7 nucleotides match TRBD2. The V segment lost 5 bases and the J segment 3 bases; nucleotides outside the gene matches: 13. This CDR3 spans 16 amino acids. Germline V gene lookup returns CDR1 DFQATT and CDR2 SNEGSKA (reference sequence). CDR3 sequence (DNA): TGCAGTGCTTTCATTGGGGGGGGACCTAACAAAAACATTCAGTACTTC. Amino acids: CSAFIGGGPNKNIQYF.

The chain combines TRBV20-1 with TRBJ2-7, with 11 nucleotides matching TRBD2. V was pared by 2 bases and J by 2 bases, with 5 bases of the junction left unmatched. This CDR3 region has 15 residues. The germline V gene encodes CDR1 DFQATT and CDR2 SNEGSKA (reference sequence). The CDR3 here is CSARISGRAPYEQYF. The CDR3, as DNA: TGCAGTGCTAGAATTAGCGGGAGGGCCCCCTACGAGCAGTACTTC.

The CDR3 DNA is TGCAGCGTGGGGGCAGGGGTCTATAATGAAAAACTGTTTTTT. It is translated as CSVGAGVYNEKLFF. The chain carries TRBV29-1 and TRBJ1-4, with a tentative D call TRBD1 (6 bases). There are 14 residues in the CDR3. The V gene lost 6 bases and the J gene lost 4 bases, with 15 bases spanning the gap. CDR1 and CDR2 from the germline V gene are SQVTM and ANQGSEA.

The genes are TRBV7-2 and TRBJ2-1; D is possibly TRBD2 (5 bases). Trimming took 1 base from V and 4 from J, leaving 14 bases between them. This CDR3 region has 16 residues. CDR1 is SGHTA and CDR2 is FQGNSA in the germline V gene. Written as DNA, the CDR3 is TGTGCCAGCAGCTTAGTTCGGGGAACTAGATACAATGAGCAGTTCTTC. Translated: CASSLVRGTRYNEQFF.

CDR3 coding DNA: TGCGCCAGCAGCCGTCTTAGACTAGCGGACCCCGCAGATACGCAGTATTTT. Translated, it gives CASSRLRLADPADTQYF. The J gene is TRBJ2-3, the V gene TRBV4-1; TRBD2 matches at 9 bases. The CDR3 is made up of 17 amino acids. Germline-derived CDR1 and CDR2 are MGHRA and YSYEKL. V lost 4 bases to trimming and J lost 4 bases; unmatched junction nucleotides: 12.